This TCR beta chain was identified during a study of beta chain features in type 1 diabetes. In the study overall: Healthy donors and patients had similar age, gender and cell yields.

Expressed TCRB transcripts got sequenced, as all isolated RNA was reverse transcribed. Regulatory, naive and central memory T cell samples averaged around 3.6 million reads. TCRdb keeps only in-frame clones here, not all; method: immunoSEQ multiplex PCR. The sample lists 150,000 to 200,000 clones; about 8% were seen once. As concerns this clone: Its specificity is not known.

V gave up 6 bases and J gave up 4 bases, with 9 bases separating them. Germline CDR1 is SGHDN and CDR2 is FVKESK. The CDR3 loop spans 12 amino acids. Study outcomes and limitations: All four CD4+ subsets of Type 1 diabetes patients contained TCRB CDR3s that were moderately but significantly shorter.

Sequenced: central memory CD4+ T cells from blood. V and J are TRBV14 and TRBJ1-1; possibly TRBD1 for D (5 bases). The receptor comes from a woman aged 40 to 50 with type 1 diabetes. The CDR3 reads CASSSRGTEAFF. The DNA of the CDR3 is TGTGCCAGCAGTTCTAGGGGCACTGAAGCTTTCTTT. Drawing the rest from reference TRBV14 and TRBJ1-1, the complete variable domain is EAGVTQFPSHSVIEKGQTVTLRCDPISGHDNLYWYRRVMGKEIKFLLHFVKESKQDESGMPNNRFLAERTGGTYSTLKVQPAELEDSGVYFCASSSRGTEAFFGQGTRLTVV.